This TCR beta chain was observed in a study of cytomegalovirus exposure and HLA in healthy donors. Across the whole study: In a previous analysis, more than 90 million unique TCR beta sequences were found from roughly 180 million T cells.

Primers for the PCR totalled 60 Vbeta and 13 Jbeta. Sequencing was performed with immunoSEQ multiplex PCR; in TCRdb, only in-frame clones are kept and a portion is missing. Among roughly 190,000 clones listed, 75% to 85% were seen once. The V and J ends lost 3 bases and 1 base, in that order; junction bases with no gene match: 11. The CDR3 is made up of 17 amino acids. Looked up from germline, CDR1 is LGHNA and CDR2 is YNFKEQ. The chain combines TRBV4-2 with TRBJ2-7; TRBD1 matches at 8 bases. The clonotype was recovered from a woman aged 50 to 60 in good health and CMV-seronegative. The sample taken for sequencing was PBMCs. The CDR3 region is CASSQGTSGGYSYEQYF. DNA of the CDR3: TGTGCCAGCAGCCAGGGTACGTCAGGGGGCTATTCCTACGAGCAGTACTTC.